The 25 T cell receptor beta chains below all came from one sample that was sequenced in a study of monozygotic twins with inflammatory bowel disease. TCRdb re-called the 5' RACE reads and shows each CDR3 protein once, DNA omitted. Listed are 200,000 to 250,000 distinct CDR3 sequences; around 7.7% falls within the top ten. Sequenced input: blood. The receptors here all came from a human donor with ulcerative colitis or Crohn's disease, or a healthy co-twin of an affected twin (not recorded which).

The chain couples TRBV19 to TRBJ1-5; lacking DNA, the TRBD1 call made by TCRdb goes unchecked. Germline-derived CDR1 and CDR2 are LNHDA and SQIVND (reference sequence). This CDR3 region has 16 residues. The CDR3 loop is CASSIKRGQGNQPQHF. The variable domain in full, with the rest retrieved from reference TRBV19 and TRBJ1-5, is DGGITQSPKYLFRKEGQNVTLSCEQNLNHDAMYWYRQDPGQGLRLIYYSQIVNDFQKGDIAEGYSVSREKKESFPLTVTSAQKNPTAFYLCASSIKRGQGNQPQHFGDGTRLSIL.

The chain recombines TRBV12-3 or TRBV12-4 with TRBJ2-7; TCRdb's D call of TRBD2 is untestable without DNA. The CDR3 totals 16 residues. The CDR3 loop reads CASGTLTGSNPYEQYF.

The chain carries TRBV12-3 or TRBV12-4 and TRBJ1-3; TCRdb proposes TRBD1, but this gene call is untestable without DNA. The CDR3 has 14 amino acids. CDR3 sequence: CASSRQGAGNTIYF.

This chain joins TRBV6-5 and TRBJ1-2. CDR3 length: 11 amino acids. Germline V CDR1 and CDR2: MNHEY, SVGAGI. CDR3 amino acids: CASRGEVGYTF.

The J gene is TRBJ2-2, the V gene TRBV7-2. The germline V gene has CDR1 SGHTA and CDR2 FQGNSA. The CDR3 spans 13 residues. CDR3 region: CASSQTSTGELFF. Supplemented by reference TRBV7-2 and TRBJ2-2, the full variable domain reads GAGVSQSPSNKVTEKGKDVELRCDPISGHTALYWYRQSLGQGLEFLIYFQGNSAPDKSGLPSDRFSAERTGGSVSTLTIQRTQQEDSAVYLCASSQTSTGELFFGEGSRLTVL.

The chain carries TRBV6-5 and TRBJ1-2; TCRdb lists TRBD1, though no DNA is available to test this call. CDR3 length: 15 residues. Germline CDR1 and CDR2: MNHEY and SVGAGI. The chain's CDR3 is CASSFTGAASYGYTF.

CDR3 loop: CASSIAVGTEAFF. The V call is TRBV19, the J call TRBJ1-1. The V gene's germline CDR1 is LNHDA and CDR2 SQIVND (reference sequence). The CDR3 length is 13 residues.

The chain employs TRBV18 and TRBJ2-2; the D call of TRBD1 rests on TCRdb alone, since no DNA is present to check it. Germline V gives CDR1 KGHSH, CDR2 LQKENI. The CDR3 loop spans 14 amino acids. The CDR3 loop is CASSPSRVTGELFF. Full variable domain (missing parts from reference TRBV18 and TRBJ2-2): NAGVMQNPRHLVRRRGQEARLRCSPMKGHSHVYWYRQLPEEGLKFMVYLQKENIIDESGMPKERFSAEFPKEGPSILRIQQVVRGDSAAYFCASSPSRVTGELFFGEGSRLTVL.

This chain uses TRBV12-5 with TRBJ1-1; no DNA is available, so the TRBD1 call from TCRdb remains unchecked. The CDR3 extends over 14 amino acids. CDR1 and CDR2 (germline): LGHNT, FRNRAP. CDR3 region: CASGQGATRTEAFF.

V and J are TRBV20-1 and TRBJ1-1. Looked up from germline, CDR1 is DFQATT and CDR2 is SNEGSKA (reference sequence). This CDR3 is built from 13 residues. The CDR3 sequence: CSASNTMNTEAFF.

The chain joins TRBV9 to TRBJ2-3; TCRdb lists TRBD1, though no DNA is available to test this call. Germline CDR1 and CDR2: SGDLS and YYNGEE. The CDR3 loop spans 16 amino acids. This CDR3 reads CASSVGTGGLTDTQYF.

The V gene is TRBV12-3 or TRBV12-4, the J gene TRBJ1-1; absent DNA, TCRdb's TRBD1 call cannot be checked. This CDR3 contains 14 residues. CDR3 sequence reads: CASTPFVVGGEAFF.

V usage is TRBV6-5 and J usage is TRBJ2-7; the D gene TCRdb calls, TRBD1, cannot be checked with no DNA. This CDR3 has 16 amino acids. From germline, CDR1 is MNHEY and CDR2 SVGAGI. The CDR3 sequence: CASSYSSGTGTAEQYF.

The rearrangement uses TRBV5-4 and TRBJ2-7; with no DNA, the TCRdb D assignment of TRBD1 cannot be verified. The CDR3 extends over 15 amino acids. CDR1 and CDR2 from the germline V gene are SGHNT and YYREEE (reference sequence). The CDR3 sequence: CASSSGTGGLYEQYF.

The rearrangement uses TRBV5-1 and TRBJ1-1. The V gene's germline CDR1 is SGHRS and CDR2 YFSETQ. The CDR3 consists of 17 residues. This chain's CDR3 is CASSLGTGRGKNTEAFF.

The chain links TRBV5-1 to TRBJ2-7; TCRdb gives TRBD1 as the D gene, but with no DNA this cannot be confirmed. Germline V lookup: CDR1 SGHRS, CDR2 YFSETQ. CDR3 length: 17 amino acids. CDR3 sequence reads: CASSLTKGPGKFYEQYF.

V usage is TRBV27 and J usage is TRBJ1-1; the D call from TCRdb, TRBD1, cannot be confirmed without DNA. The germline gives CDR1 MNHEY, CDR2 SMNVEV (reference sequence). This CDR3 has 14 amino acids. CDR3 in amino acids: CASGGHFLNTEAFF.

J is TRBJ2-7 and V is TRBV7-2. CDR3 length: 15 residues. CDR1 and CDR2 from the germline V gene are SGHTA and FQGNSA. CDR3 loop: CASSLGLGISSEQYF.

This chain connects TRBV10-3 to TRBJ1-5; the TCRdb D gene call, TRBD1, has no DNA to confirm it. CDR3 length equals 13 residues. CDR1 is ENHRY and CDR2 is SYGVKD in the germline V gene. CDR3 loop: CAIRTGLNQPQHF.

The chain combines TRBV5-1 with TRBJ2-1. This CDR3 is built from 15 residues. CDR1 is SGHRS, CDR2 YFSETQ, per germline. CDR3 region: CASSFSTSSYNEQFF.

The chain uses TRBV12-3 or TRBV12-4 and TRBJ1-2. The CDR3 has 12 amino acids. The CDR3 here is CASLGANYGYTF.

The V gene is TRBV5-6, the J gene TRBJ1-2; TCRdb reports TRBD1, a call that lacks DNA to check it against. Looked up from germline, CDR1 is SGHDT and CDR2 is YYEEEE. The CDR3 is 13 residues long. Here the CDR3 reads CASSPQGLGGYTF.

The chain is built from TRBV12-3 or TRBV12-4 and TRBJ2-7; TCRdb names TRBD2, which stays unverified in the absence of DNA. This CDR3 spans 15 amino acids. The CDR3 is CASSFGAGGNYEQYF.

The chain links TRBV12-3 or TRBV12-4 to TRBJ2-7; with no DNA, the TCRdb D assignment of TRBD2 cannot be verified. There are 11 residues in the CDR3. This chain's CDR3 is CASSRSPEQYF.

The chain employs TRBV10-3 and TRBJ2-5; TCRdb's D call of TRBD2 is untestable without DNA. Germline assignment: CDR1 ENHRY and CDR2 SYGVKD. The CDR3 is 15 amino acids. This CDR3 reads CAIRTSGTPGETQYF.